Listed below are T cell receptor beta chains from one sample, sequenced in a study of control samples from healthy donors and cancer patients. Data came from immunoSEQ multiplex PCR; TCRdb stores just in-frame clones and leaves some out. The sample yields about 58,000 clones, 94% seen once. The sample consisted of blood. These receptors were collected from a man aged 25 to 40 in good health. CDR3s include the opening cysteine and the closing phenylalanine or tryptophan. D genes are given only for firm matches. A row's size may be missing; if present it is once, few, many or a size class.

d_call clone_size j_call v_call cdr3_aa cdr3_nt
NA NA TRBJ1-2 TRBV7-3 CASSLGGTNNGYTF TGTGCCAGCAGCTTAGGGGGGACAAACAATGGCTACACCTTC
NA NA TRBJ1-4 TRBV27 CASTSGMGGEKLFF TGTGCCAGCACTTCCGGGATGGGGGGGGAAAAACTGTTTTTT
NA NA TRBJ1-1 TRBV15 CATSRVLEMNTEAFF TGTGCCACCAGCAGAGTATTGGAGATGAACACTGAAGCTTTCTTT
NA NA TRBJ1-2 TRBV6-4 CASRASGSNYGYTF TGTGCCAGCAGGGCTTCAGGTTCGAACTATGGCTACACCTTC
NA few TRBJ2-7 TRBV27 CASSVWGGPAYEQYF TGTGCCAGCAGCGTCTGGGGGGGGCCCGCCTACGAGCAGTACTTC
NA NA TRBJ1-4 TRBV18 CASSPAQDEKLFF TGTGCCAGCTCACCAGCGCAAGATGAAAAACTGTTTTTT
TRBD2 NA TRBJ2-5 TRBV10-1 CASSTKLAAQETQYF TGCGCCAGCAGTACGAAACTAGCGGCACAAGAGACCCAGTACTTC
TRBD1 NA TRBJ1-2 TRBV19 CASRTGAGSNYGYTF TGTGCCAGTAGAACAGGGGCAGGGTCCAACTATGGCTACACCTTC
NA NA TRBJ1-2 TRBV21-1 CASSEKGRNGYTF TGTGCCAGCAGCGAGAAGGGGAGGAATGGCTACACCTTC
NA NA TRBJ1-6 TRBV6-5 CASSPPRDNNSPLHF TGTGCCAGCAGTCCTCCCCGGGACAATAATTCACCCCTCCACTTT
NA once TRBJ2-7 TRBV7-2 CASSLAGSLEQYF TGTGCCAGCAGCTTAGCGGGGAGTCTCGAGCAGTACTTC
TRBD1 NA TRBJ1-6 TRBV5-5 CASSYGTVNSPLHF TGTGCCAGCAGCTACGGGACAGTAAATTCACCCCTCCACTTT
NA NA TRBJ1-3 TRBV28 CASTTSGGADGNTIYF TGTGCCAGCACCACCTCGGGGGGGGCGGATGGAAACACCATATATTTT
NA NA TRBJ1-1 TRBV6-2/TRBV6-3 CASSYSGRIRNTEAFF TGTGCCAGCAGTTACTCAGGCAGGATCCGGAACACTGAAGCTTTCTTT
TRBD1 NA TRBJ1-2 TRBV19 CASKDRGPYGYTF TGTGCCAGCAAAGACAGGGGCCCCTATGGCTACACCTTC
TRBD2 NA TRBJ2-3 TRBV5-1 CASSLAFGGSQTQYF TGCGCCAGCAGCTTGGCCTTCGGGGGGTCCCAGACGCAGTATTTT